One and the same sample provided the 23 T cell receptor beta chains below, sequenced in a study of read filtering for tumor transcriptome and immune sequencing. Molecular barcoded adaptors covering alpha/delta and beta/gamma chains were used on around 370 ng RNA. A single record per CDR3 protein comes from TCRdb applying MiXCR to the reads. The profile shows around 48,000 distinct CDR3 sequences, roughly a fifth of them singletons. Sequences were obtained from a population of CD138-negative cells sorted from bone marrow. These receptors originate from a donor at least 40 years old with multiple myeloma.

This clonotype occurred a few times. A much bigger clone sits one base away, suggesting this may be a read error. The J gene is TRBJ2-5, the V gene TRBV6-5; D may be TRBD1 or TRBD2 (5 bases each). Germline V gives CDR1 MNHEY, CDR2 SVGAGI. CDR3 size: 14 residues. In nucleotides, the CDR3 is TGTGCCGGCAGTCCCTGGGACCAAGTGGGGACCCAGTACTTC. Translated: CAGSPWDQVGTQYF.

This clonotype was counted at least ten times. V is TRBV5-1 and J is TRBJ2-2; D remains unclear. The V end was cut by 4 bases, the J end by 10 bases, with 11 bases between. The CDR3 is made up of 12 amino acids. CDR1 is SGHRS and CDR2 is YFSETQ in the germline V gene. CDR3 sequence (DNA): TGCGCCAGCAGCCAGAATCCCGAGGAGCTGTTTTTT. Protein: CASSQNPEELFF.

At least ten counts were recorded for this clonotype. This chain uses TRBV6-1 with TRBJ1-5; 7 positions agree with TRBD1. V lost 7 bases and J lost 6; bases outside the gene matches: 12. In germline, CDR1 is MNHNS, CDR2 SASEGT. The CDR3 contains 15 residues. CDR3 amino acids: CASIPHRGKAQPQHF. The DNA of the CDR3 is TGTGCCAGCATCCCGCACAGGGGTAAGGCTCAGCCCCAGCATTTT.

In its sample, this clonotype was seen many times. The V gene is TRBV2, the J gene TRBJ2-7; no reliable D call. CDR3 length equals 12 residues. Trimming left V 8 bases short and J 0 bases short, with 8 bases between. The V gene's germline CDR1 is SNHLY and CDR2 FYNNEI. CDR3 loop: CASRQSSYEQYF. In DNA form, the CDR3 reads TGTGCCAGCCGCCAAAGCTCCTACGAGCAGTACTTC.

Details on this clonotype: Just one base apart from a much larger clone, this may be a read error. The CDR3 loop reads CAASRERVDTQYF. CDR3 nucleotide sequence: TGTGCCGCGTCCCGGGAGAGGGTAGATACGCAGTATTTT. This chain connects TRBV30 to TRBJ2-3; the D gene is possibly TRBD2 (6 bases). The germline CDR1 and CDR2 sequences are GTSNPN and SVGIG (reference sequence). Trimming took 8 bases from V and 5 from J, leaving 17 bases between them. There are 13 residues in the CDR3.

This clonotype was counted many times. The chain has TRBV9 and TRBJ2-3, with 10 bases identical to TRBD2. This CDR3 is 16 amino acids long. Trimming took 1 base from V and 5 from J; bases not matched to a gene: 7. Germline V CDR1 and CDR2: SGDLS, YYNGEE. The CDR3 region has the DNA TGTGCCAGCAGCGTACAAGTAGCGGGAGGTGGAGATACGCAGTATTTT. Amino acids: CASSVQVAGGGDTQYF.

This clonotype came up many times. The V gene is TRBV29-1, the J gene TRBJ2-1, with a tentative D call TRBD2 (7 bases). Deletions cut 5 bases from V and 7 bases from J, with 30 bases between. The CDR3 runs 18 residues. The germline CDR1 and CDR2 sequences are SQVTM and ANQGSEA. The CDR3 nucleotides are TGCAGCGTTCCCGCTCTGGGGGGGGGCAGGGTGGGTTCTAATGAGCAGTTCTTC. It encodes CSVPALGGGRVGSNEQFF.

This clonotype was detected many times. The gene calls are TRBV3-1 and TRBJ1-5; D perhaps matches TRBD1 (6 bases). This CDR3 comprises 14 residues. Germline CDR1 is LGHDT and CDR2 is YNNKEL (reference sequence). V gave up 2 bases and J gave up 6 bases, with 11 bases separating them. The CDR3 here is CASSQSRGAQPQHF. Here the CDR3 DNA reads TGTGCCAGCAGCCAATCCCGGGGGGCTCAGCCCCAGCATTTT. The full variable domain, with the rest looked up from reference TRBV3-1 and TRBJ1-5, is DTAVSQTPKYLVTQMGNDKSIKCEQNLGHDTMYWYKQDSKKFLKIMFSYNNKELIINETVPNRFSPKSPDKAHLNLHINSLELGDSAVYFCASSQSRGAQPQHFGDGTRLSIL.

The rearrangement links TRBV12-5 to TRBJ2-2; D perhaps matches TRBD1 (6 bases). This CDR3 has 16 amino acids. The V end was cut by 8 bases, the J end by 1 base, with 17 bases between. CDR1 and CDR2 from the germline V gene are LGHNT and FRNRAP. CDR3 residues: CASSSGTRVNTGELFF. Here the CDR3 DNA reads TGTGCTAGTTCGTCCGGGACACGAGTGAACACCGGGGAGCTGTTTTTT. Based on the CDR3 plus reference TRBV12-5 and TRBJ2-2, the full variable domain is DARVTQTPRHKVTEMGQEVTMRCQPILGHNTVFWYRQTMMQGLELLAYFRNRAPLDDSGMPKDRFSAEMPDATLATLKIQPSEPRDSAVYFCASSSGTRVNTGELFFGEGSRLTVL.

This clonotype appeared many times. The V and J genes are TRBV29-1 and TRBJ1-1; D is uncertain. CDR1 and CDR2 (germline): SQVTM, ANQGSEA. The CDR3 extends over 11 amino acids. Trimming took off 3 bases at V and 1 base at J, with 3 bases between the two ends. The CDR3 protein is CSVDRNTEAFF. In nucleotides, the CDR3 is TGCAGCGTTGACAGGAACACTGAAGCTTTCTTT.

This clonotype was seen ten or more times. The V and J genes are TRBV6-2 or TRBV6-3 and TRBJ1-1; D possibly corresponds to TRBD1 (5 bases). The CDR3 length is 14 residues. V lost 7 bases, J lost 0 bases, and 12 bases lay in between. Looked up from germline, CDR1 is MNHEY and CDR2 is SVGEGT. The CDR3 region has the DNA TGTGCCAGCACTGGGGCCTCAATGAACACTGAAGCTTTCTTT. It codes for CASTGASMNTEAFF.

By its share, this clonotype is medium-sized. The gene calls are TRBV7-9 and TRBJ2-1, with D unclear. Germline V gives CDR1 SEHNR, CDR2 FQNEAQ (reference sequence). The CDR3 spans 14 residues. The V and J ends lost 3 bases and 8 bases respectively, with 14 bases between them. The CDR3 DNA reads TGTGCCAGCAGCTTCCCGGGCCCGCAATATGAGCAGTTCTTC. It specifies CASSFPGPQYEQFF.

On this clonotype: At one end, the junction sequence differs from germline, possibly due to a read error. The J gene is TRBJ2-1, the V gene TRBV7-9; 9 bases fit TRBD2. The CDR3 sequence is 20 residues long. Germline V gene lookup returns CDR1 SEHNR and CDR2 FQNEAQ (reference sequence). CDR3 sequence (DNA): TGTGCCGGCAGCTTTCTCTCTTTGCGGGAGGGCCATAATGCCTACAATGAGCAGTTCTTC. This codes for CAGSFLSLREGHNAYNEQFF.

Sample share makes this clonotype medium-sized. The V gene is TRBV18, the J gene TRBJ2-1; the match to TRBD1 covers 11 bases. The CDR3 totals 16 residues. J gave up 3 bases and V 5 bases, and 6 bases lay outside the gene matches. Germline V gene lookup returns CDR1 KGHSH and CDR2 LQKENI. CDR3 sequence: CASSAAGTGGYNEQFF. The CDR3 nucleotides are TGTGCCAGCTCAGCCGCTGGGACAGGGGGCTACAATGAGCAGTTCTTC.

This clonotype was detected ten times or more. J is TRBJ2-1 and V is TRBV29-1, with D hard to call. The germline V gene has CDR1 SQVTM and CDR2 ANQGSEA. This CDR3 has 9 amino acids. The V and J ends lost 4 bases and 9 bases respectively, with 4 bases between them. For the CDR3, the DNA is TGCAGCGTTGGACGTGAGCAGTTCTTC. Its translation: CSVGREQFF.

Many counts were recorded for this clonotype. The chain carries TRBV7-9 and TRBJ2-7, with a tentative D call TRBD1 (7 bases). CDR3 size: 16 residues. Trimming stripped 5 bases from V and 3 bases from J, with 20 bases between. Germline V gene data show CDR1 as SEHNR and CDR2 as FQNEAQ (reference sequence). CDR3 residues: CASSAAQGGGFYEQYF. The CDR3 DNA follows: TGTGCCAGCAGCGCGGCCCAGGGGGGAGGATTCTACGAGCAGTACTTC.

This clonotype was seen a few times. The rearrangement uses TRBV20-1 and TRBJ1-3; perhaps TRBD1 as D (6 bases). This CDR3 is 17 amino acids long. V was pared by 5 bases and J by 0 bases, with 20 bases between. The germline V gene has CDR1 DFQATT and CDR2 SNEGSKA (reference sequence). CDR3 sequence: CSAGTLQGPTSGNTIYF. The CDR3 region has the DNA TGCAGTGCTGGGACCTTGCAGGGGCCCACCTCTGGAAACACCATATATTTT.

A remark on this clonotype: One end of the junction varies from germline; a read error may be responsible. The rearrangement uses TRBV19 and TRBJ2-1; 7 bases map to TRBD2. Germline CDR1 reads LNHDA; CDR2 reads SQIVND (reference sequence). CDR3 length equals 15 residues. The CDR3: CASSIAGRAYNEQSF. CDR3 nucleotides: TGTGCCAGTAGTATAGCGGGGAGGGCCTACAATGAGCAGTCCTTC.

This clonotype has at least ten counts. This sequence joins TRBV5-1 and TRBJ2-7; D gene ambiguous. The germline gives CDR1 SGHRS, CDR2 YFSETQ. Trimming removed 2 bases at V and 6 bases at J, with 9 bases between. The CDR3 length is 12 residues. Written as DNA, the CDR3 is TGCGCCAGCAGCTTCACCTCAGGCGAGCAGTACTTC. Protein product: CASSFTSGEQYF.

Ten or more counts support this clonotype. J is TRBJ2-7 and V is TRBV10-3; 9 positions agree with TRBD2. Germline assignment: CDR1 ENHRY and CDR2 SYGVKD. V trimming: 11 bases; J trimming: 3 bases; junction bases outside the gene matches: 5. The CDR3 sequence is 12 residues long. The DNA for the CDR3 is TGTGCCGCGGGGGGGGGAAACTACGAGCAGTACTTC. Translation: CAAGGGNYEQYF.

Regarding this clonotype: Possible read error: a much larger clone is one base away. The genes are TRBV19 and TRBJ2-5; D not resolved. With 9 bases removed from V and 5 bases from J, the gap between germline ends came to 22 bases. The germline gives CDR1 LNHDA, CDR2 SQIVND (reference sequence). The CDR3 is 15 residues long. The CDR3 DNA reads TGTGCCAGCAATTACCGACGCAATGCCATGGAGACCCAGTACTTC. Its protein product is CASNYRRNAMETQYF.

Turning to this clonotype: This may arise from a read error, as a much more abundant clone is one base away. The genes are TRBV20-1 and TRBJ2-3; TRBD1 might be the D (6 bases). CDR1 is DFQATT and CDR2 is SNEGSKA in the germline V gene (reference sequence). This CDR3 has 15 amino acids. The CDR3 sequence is CCARGGQGRTDTQYF. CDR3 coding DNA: TGCTGTGCTAGAGGCGGGCAGGGGCGCACAGATACGCAGTATTTT.

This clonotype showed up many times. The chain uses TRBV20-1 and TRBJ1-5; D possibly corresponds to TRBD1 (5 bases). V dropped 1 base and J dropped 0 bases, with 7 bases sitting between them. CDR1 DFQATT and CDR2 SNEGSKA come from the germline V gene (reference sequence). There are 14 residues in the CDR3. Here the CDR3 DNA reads TGCAGTGCTAGAGGGGGGTATAGCAATCAGCCCCAGCATTTT. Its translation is CSARGGYSNQPQHF.